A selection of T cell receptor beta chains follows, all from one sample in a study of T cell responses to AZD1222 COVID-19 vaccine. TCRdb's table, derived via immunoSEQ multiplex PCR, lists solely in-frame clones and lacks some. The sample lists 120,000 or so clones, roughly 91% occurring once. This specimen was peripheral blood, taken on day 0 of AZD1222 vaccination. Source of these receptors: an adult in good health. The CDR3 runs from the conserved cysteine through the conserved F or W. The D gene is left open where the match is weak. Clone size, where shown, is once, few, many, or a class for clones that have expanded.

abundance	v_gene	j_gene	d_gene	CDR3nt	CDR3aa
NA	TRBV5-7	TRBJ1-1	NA	TGTGCCAGCAGCTTGGAGGACAGTTACACTGAAGCTTTCTTT	CASSLEDSYTEAFF
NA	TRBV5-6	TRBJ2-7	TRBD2	TGTGCCAGCAGCCGCACTAGCGAGAGCTCCTACGAGCAGTACTTC	CASSRTSESSYEQYF
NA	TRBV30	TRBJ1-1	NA	TGTGCCTGGAGTGCACCCGACCGACGTTACACTGAAGCTTTCTTT	CAWSAPDRRYTEAFF
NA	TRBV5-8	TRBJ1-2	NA	TGTGCCAGCAGTAGGTCTGGCTACACCTTC	CASSRSGYTF
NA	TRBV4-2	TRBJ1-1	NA	TGTGCCAGCAGCCAAGTGGTTCAGGGTGGGACTGAAGCTTTCTTT	CASSQVVQGGTEAFF
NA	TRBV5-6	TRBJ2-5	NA	TGTGCCAGCAGCCCCATGGGTGGGGTCGTAAAGACCCAGTACTTC	CASSPMGGVVKTQYF
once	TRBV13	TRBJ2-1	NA	TGTGCCAGCAGCTTACCCAGAGTCTACAATGAGCAGTTCTTC	CASSLPRVYNEQFF
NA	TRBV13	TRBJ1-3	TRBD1	TGTGCCAGCAGCTTAGAAGGGGACAGGTCCTCTGGAAACACCATATATTTT	CASSLEGDRSSGNTIYF
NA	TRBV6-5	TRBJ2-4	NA	TGTGCCAGCAGCCAATTACAGGGAGCCAAAAACATTCAGTACTTC	CASSQLQGAKNIQYF
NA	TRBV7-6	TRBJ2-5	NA	TGTGCCAGCAGCTTCGGAGAGACCCAGTACTTC	CASSFGETQYF
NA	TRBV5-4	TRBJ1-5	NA	TGTGCCAGCAGCTTGGCAGGGGGCAATCAGCCCCAGCATTTT	CASSLAGGNQPQHF
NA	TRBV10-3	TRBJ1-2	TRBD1	TGTGCCATCAGGGGACAGGGGGTTAACTATGGCTACACCTTC	CAIRGQGVNYGYTF
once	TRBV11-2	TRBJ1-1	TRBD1	TGTGCCAGCAGCTCCTGGACAGGGCGCTCGGGTGAAGCTTTCTTT	CASSSWTGRSGEAFF
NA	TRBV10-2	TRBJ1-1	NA	TGCGCCAGTTTAGGTGGGCAGGCTGAAGCTTTCTTT	CASLGGQAEAFF
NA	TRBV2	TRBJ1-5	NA	TGTGCCAGCAGTGAGTGGGATTCCAATCAGCCCCAGCATTTT	CASSEWDSNQPQHF
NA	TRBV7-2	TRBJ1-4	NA	TGTGCCAGCAGCACCGCGGCCTGGGGTGAAAAACTGTTTTTT	CASSTAAWGEKLFF
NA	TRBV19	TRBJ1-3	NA	TGTGCCAGTAGCGCGGTCTCTGGAAACACCATATATTTT	CASSAVSGNTIYF
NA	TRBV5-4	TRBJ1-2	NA	TGTGCCAGCAGCTTGGGTTCAGATTATGGCTACACCTTC	CASSLGSDYGYTF
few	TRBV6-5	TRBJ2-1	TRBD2	TGTGCCAGCAGTAAGCGGGAGGGCGGTGAGCAGTTCTTC	CASSKREGGEQFF
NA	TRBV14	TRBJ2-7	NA	TGTGCCAGCAGCCACCTAGACTACGAGCAGTACTTC	CASSHLDYEQYF
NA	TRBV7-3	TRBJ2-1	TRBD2	TGTGCCAGCAGTCTCGGGACTAGCGGGCCCACCTACAATGAGCAGTTCTTC	CASSLGTSGPTYNEQFF
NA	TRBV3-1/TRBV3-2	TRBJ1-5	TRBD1	TGTGCCAGCAGCCCGGGACAGGGTGCTCAGCCCCAGCATTTT	CASSPGQGAQPQHF
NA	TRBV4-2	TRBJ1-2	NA	TGTGCCAGCAGCCCCGCCCTTGTGGGGGCGGGTAACTATGGCTACACCTTC	CASSPALVGAGNYGYTF
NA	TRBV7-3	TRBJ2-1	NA	TGTGCCAGCAGCTTTTCCGGGACCTACAATGAGCAGTTCTTC	CASSFSGTYNEQFF
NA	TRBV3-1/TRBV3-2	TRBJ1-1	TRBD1	TGTGCCAGCAGCCAAGATAGGGGGACAGGAGCTTTCTTT	CASSQDRGTGAFF
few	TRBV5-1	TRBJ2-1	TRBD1	TGCGCCAGCAGCTCCCAGGGGGCAGGTAATGAGCAGTTCTTC	CASSSQGAGNEQFF
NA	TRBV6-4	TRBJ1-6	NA	TGTGCCAGCAGTGGGAAGGGGGTTAAGACCCTCCACTTT	CASSGKGVKTLHF
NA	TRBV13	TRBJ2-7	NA	TGTGCCAGCAGCTTAAATAGGGGGGGCGCATTCTACGAGCAGTACTTC	CASSLNRGGAFYEQYF
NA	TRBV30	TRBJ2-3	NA	TGTGCCTGGAGTGATAGCACAGATACGCAGTATTTT	CAWSDSTDTQYF
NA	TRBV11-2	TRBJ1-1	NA	TGTGCCAGCAGCGACGCTATTTACACTGAAGCTTTCTTT	CASSDAIYTEAFF
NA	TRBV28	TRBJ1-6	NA	TGTGCCAGCAAAGGGGGGTCCTCCCTCCATAATTCACCCCTCCACTTT	CASKGGSSLHNSPLHF
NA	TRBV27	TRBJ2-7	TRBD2	TGTGCCAGCAGCTGGGTGGGACTAGCGGGAAGCGAGCAGTACTTC	CASSWVGLAGSEQYF
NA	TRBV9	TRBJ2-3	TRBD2	TGTGCCAGCAGGGGACTAGCGGGAGAAGGGGATACGCAGTATTTT	CASRGLAGEGDTQYF
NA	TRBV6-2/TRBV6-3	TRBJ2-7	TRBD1	TGTGCCAGCAGCCTACAAGGACAGGGGGCCACCGAGCAGTACTTC	CASSLQGQGATEQYF
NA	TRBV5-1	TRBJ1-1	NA	TGCGCCAGCAGCTGGACTGGGGGCCTGGGAACTGAAGCTTTCTTT	CASSWTGGLGTEAFF
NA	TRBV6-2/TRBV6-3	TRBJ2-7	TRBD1	TGTGCCAGCAGTTACTTTCCAGGGGGCGTATACGAGCAGTACTTC	CASSYFPGGVYEQYF
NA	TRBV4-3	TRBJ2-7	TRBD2	TGCGCCAGCAGCCCTCGGACTAGCGGCTACGAGCAGTACTTC	CASSPRTSGYEQYF
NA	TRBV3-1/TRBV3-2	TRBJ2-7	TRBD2	TGTGCCAGCAGCCAAGATCACCGTGGCCTAGCGGGAGGGCCGAGTGAGCAGTACTTC	CASSQDHRGLAGGPSEQYF
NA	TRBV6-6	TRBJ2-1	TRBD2	TGTGCCAGCAGTTACTCGAGCGGACTAGCCTACAATGAGCAGTTCTTC	CASSYSSGLAYNEQFF
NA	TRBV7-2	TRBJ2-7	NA	TGTGCCAGCAGCTCATGGGATCAGGGCGAGCAGTACTTC	CASSSWDQGEQYF
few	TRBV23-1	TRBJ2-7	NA	TGCGCCAGCAGTCAATCGGGCTCGGGGGAGGACTCCTACGAGCAGTACTTC	CASSQSGSGEDSYEQYF
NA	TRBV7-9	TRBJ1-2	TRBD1	TGTGCCATCGACAGGGTAGGGAAGGGCTACACCTTC	CAIDRVGKGYTF
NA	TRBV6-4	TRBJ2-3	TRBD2	TGTGCCACCGGGACTAGCGGGGGGACAGATACGCAGTATTTT	CATGTSGGTDTQYF
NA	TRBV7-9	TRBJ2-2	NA	TGTGCCAGCAGCTTAGTTAGGTTGCGGGAGCTGTTTTTT	CASSLVRLRELFF
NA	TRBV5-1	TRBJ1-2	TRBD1	TGCGCCAGCGGATCCGGGACAGGGGTTGGCGATGGCTACACCTTC	CASGSGTGVGDGYTF
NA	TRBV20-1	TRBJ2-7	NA	TGCAGTGCTAGTCGGGCGGGGAGCTCCTACGAGCAGTACTTC	CSASRAGSSYEQYF
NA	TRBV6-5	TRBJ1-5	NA	TGTGCCAGCAACGAAGGTAACAATCAGCCCCAGCATTTT	CASNEGNNQPQHF
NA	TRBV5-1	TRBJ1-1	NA	TGCGCCAGCAGCTTGGCCGGGGCAGCAAACACTGAAGCTTTCTTT	CASSLAGAANTEAFF
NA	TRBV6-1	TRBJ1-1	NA	TGTGCCAGCAGTGAATATCGTAGGGGGGACACTGAAGCTTTCTTT	CASSEYRRGDTEAFF
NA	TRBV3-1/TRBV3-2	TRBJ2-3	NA	TGTGCCAGCAGCCAAGATCGGACCGTCCAAGATACGCAGTATTTT	CASSQDRTVQDTQYF
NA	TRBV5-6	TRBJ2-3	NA	TGTGCCAGCAGCTTTGGTGCAGCTAGCACAGATACGCAGTATTTT	CASSFGAASTDTQYF
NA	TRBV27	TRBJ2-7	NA	TGTGCCAGCCGGGGGACACTCTACGAGCAGTACTTC	CASRGTLYEQYF
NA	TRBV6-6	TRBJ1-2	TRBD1	TGTGCCAGCAGTCGAATAGGAGGACCCCGGGACAGAGATGGCTACACCTTC	CASSRIGGPRDRDGYTF
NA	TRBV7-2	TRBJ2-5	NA	TGTGCCAGCAGCACAACCAGCCGGGCCCGGGGGGAGACCCAGTACTTC	CASSTTSRARGETQYF
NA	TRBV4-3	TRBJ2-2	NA	TGCGCCAGCAGCCAGAGGGCAACCGGGGAGCTGTTTTTT	CASSQRATGELFF